This passage covers 27 T cell receptor beta chains from one sample sequenced in a study of technical replicates of blood from a few donors. The assay was immunoSEQ multiplex PCR, and TCRdb's table has in-frame clones only and misses some. The sample consists of roughly 80,000 clones, over 75% of them appearing once. Sequencing used T cells isolated from PBMCs. The receptors originated from a human donor in good health.

This chain links TRBV12-5 with TRBJ2-6, with no clear D. Looked up from germline, CDR1 is LGHNT and CDR2 is FRNRAP. Trimming cost V 5 bases and J 0 bases, with 17 bases left between them. The CDR3 runs to 18 residues. The CDR3 coding sequence is TGTGCTAGTGGTAAGGATAGACACGCCAACTCTGGGGCCAACGTCCTGACTTTC. Protein: CASGKDRHANSGANVLTF.

This sequence joins TRBV7-3 and TRBJ2-3; TRBD1 matches at 7 bases. CDR1 is SGHTA, CDR2 FQGTGA, per germline. V lost 4 bases, J lost 6 bases, and 4 bases stayed unmatched. This CDR3 has 13 amino acids. CDR3 in DNA: TGTGCCAGCAGCTCGACAGGGTCCGATACGCAGTATTTT. This sequence encodes CASSSTGSDTQYF.

This clone was recorded once. The chain links TRBV6-6 to TRBJ2-1, with D perhaps TRBD2 (5 bases). Germline CDR1 is MNHNY and CDR2 is SVGAGI (reference sequence). The CDR3 totals 13 residues. Trimming shortened V by 2 bases and J by 6 bases, and 8 bases separated the two germline ends. The CDR3 coding sequence is TGTGCCAGCAGTTACGTCAGCGGCAATGAGCAGTTCTTC. Translated, it gives CASSYVSGNEQFF.

This clone was counted a single time. The rearrangement joins TRBV30 to TRBJ1-3; no firm D call. Germline V gene lookup returns CDR1 GTSNPN and CDR2 SVGIG (reference sequence). This CDR3 is 12 amino acids long. Trimming shortened V by 4 bases and J by 4 bases, and 8 bases separated the two germline ends. CDR3 DNA: TGTGCCTGGAATTCCGGGGGAAACACCATATATTTT. Its protein product is CAWNSGGNTIYF. The complete variable domain, with remaining parts taken from reference TRBV30 and TRBJ1-3, reads SQTIHQWPATLVQPVGSPLSLECTVEGTSNPNLYWYRQAAGRGLQLLFYSVGIGQISSEVPQNLSASRPQDRQFILSSKKLLLSDSGFYLCAWNSGGNTIYFGEGSWLTVV.

CDR3 nucleotides: TGTGCCAGCAGCTTCGACAGGGGACTCTCCTACGAGCAGTACTTC. This encodes CASSFDRGLSYEQYF. The J gene is TRBJ2-7, the V gene TRBV5-6; 8 positions agree with TRBD1. With V trimmed by 2 bases and J by 0 bases, 4 bases remained unmatched. The CDR3 has 15 amino acids. In germline, CDR1 is SGHDT, CDR2 YYEEEE. Full variable domain (remainder filled in from reference TRBV5-6 and TRBJ2-7): DAGVTQSPTHLIKTRGQQVTLRCSPKSGHDTVSWYQQALGQGPQFIFQYYEEEERQRGNFPDRFSGHQFPNYSSELNVNALLLGDSALYLCASSFDRGLSYEQYFGPGTRLTVT.

The chain uses TRBV27 and TRBJ2-1; a possible D gene is TRBD2 (5 bases). The CDR3 is made up of 17 amino acids. V was clipped by 2 bases and J by 0 bases, with 14 bases between them. Germline V gives CDR1 MNHEY, CDR2 SMNVEV (reference sequence). CDR3: CASSLLVAYSSYNEQFF. In DNA form, the CDR3 reads TGTGCCAGCAGTTTACTAGTAGCGTATAGCTCCTACAATGAGCAGTTCTTC.

The J gene is TRBJ1-2, the V gene TRBV13, with D unclear. CDR3 length: 17 residues. Trimming cost V 1 base and J 0 bases, with 15 bases left between them. From germline, CDR1 is PRHDT and CDR2 FYEKMQ (reference sequence). CDR3 in DNA: TGTGCCAGCAGCTTAGTCTGGGAGTGGGGTACTAACTATGGCTACACCTTC. Translation: CASSLVWEWGTNYGYTF.

This clone has more than one count but fewer than ten. This chain joins TRBV2 and TRBJ2-2; TRBD2 matches at 9 bases. The CDR3 has 15 amino acids. Germline CDR1 SNHLY, CDR2 FYNNEI. J gave up 3 bases and V 4 bases, and 3 bases lay outside the gene matches. CDR3 amino acids: CASSATSGHTGELFF. DNA for the CDR3: TGTGCCAGCAGTGCGACTAGCGGACACACCGGGGAGCTGTTTTTT.

The rearrangement joins TRBV7-2 to TRBJ2-5; TRBD1 agrees at 9 bases. This CDR3 spans 14 amino acids. The junction had 6 bases not matched to a gene; V was cut back by 5 bases and J by 5 bases. Germline values: CDR1 SGHTA, CDR2 FQGNSA. CDR3: CASSPGQGTETQYF. The CDR3, as DNA: TGTGCCAGCAGCCCAGGACAGGGGACGGAGACCCAGTACTTC. Together with reference TRBV7-2 and TRBJ2-5, the CDR3 gives the full variable domain: GAGVSQSPSNKVTEKGKDVELRCDPISGHTALYWYRQSLGQGLEFLIYFQGNSAPDKSGLPSDRFSAERTGGSVSTLTIQRTQQEDSAVYLCASSPGQGTETQYFGPGTRLLVL.

Here the CDR3 DNA reads TGTGCCAGCTCCCTTGGGGCGGGAGGGCCAGATACGCAGTATTTT. Translating it yields CASSLGAGGPDTQYF. This sequence joins TRBV18 and TRBJ2-3, with 9 bases matching TRBD2. This CDR3 spans 15 amino acids. Looked up from germline, CDR1 is KGHSH and CDR2 is LQKENI. The V segment lost 6 bases and the J segment 4 bases; nucleotides outside the gene matches: 8.

The chain's CDR3 is CASSLDSRWGYF. In DNA, the CDR3 is TGTGCCAGCAGCTTGGACTCCCGGTGGGGGTACTTC. This chain connects TRBV7-9 to TRBJ2-7, with a possible D match to TRBD2 (5 bases). Germline CDR1 and CDR2: SEHNR and FQNEAQ (reference sequence). Between the trimmed V and J ends, which lost 3 bases and 12 bases, there was a span of 15 bases. There are 12 residues in the CDR3.

The chain couples TRBV7-2 to TRBJ1-1; D is perhaps TRBD1 (5 bases). This CDR3 has 15 residues. Trimming took 1 base from V and 1 from J, leaving 10 bases between them. Germline V gene sequence: CDR1 SGHTA, CDR2 FQGNSA. For the CDR3, the DNA is TGTGCCAGCAGCTTAGATTTTACAGGGAACACTGAAGCTTTCTTT. As protein: CASSLDFTGNTEAFF.

The V and J genes are TRBV28 and TRBJ2-3, with 7 bases that match TRBD2. Germline-derived CDR1 and CDR2 are MDHEN and SYDVKM. The ends lost 5 bases at V and 5 bases at J; junction bases unmatched: 7. The length of the CDR3 is 14 residues. In DNA, the CDR3 is TGTGCCAGCAGTCCCGTGGGGGGGAGAGATACGCAGTATTTT. It yields the protein CASSPVGGRDTQYF.

The genes are TRBV7-9 and TRBJ1-4, with D maybe TRBD1 (6 bases). Trimming left V 1 base short and J 0 bases short, with 9 bases between. From germline, CDR1 is SEHNR and CDR2 FQNEAQ (reference sequence). The CDR3 loop spans 16 amino acids. CDR3 coding DNA: TGTGCCAGCAGCTTAGGCAGGGGCGCAACTAATGAAAAACTGTTTTTT. It yields the protein CASSLGRGATNEKLFF. The entire variable domain, with the rest obtained from reference TRBV7-9 and TRBJ1-4, is as follows: DTGVSQNPRHKITKRGQNVTFRCDPISEHNRLYWYRQTLGQGPEFLTYFQNEAQLEKSRLLSDRFSAERPKGSFSTLEIQRTEQGDSAMYLCASSLGRGATNEKLFFGSGTQLSVL.

This chain uses TRBV19 with TRBJ2-3; D remains unclear. Trimming took off 0 bases at V and 1 base at J, with 11 bases between the two ends. Germline loops: CDR1 LNHDA, CDR2 SQIVND (reference sequence). CDR3 size: 16 residues. Written as DNA, the CDR3 is TGTGCCAGTAGTATAGATCTCAGTTTGGGCACAGATACGCAGTATTTT. Amino acid sequence: CASSIDLSLGTDTQYF.

V usage is TRBV10-3 and J usage is TRBJ2-2, with 7 bases identical to TRBD2. Germline loops: CDR1 ENHRY, CDR2 SYGVKD. CDR3 length: 14 residues. Trimming took 8 bases from V and 7 from J; bases not matched to a gene: 10. The CDR3 DNA reads TGTGCCATCTCAGGAGCGGGATCGATCGGGGAGCTGTTTTTT. It encodes CAISGAGSIGELFF.

This chain links TRBV7-9 with TRBJ2-1, with D tentatively TRBD2 (5 bases). This CDR3 has 13 amino acids. The germline V gene has CDR1 SEHNR and CDR2 FQNEAQ (reference sequence). V shed 5 bases and J shed 7 bases, with 12 bases lying between them. In DNA form, the CDR3 reads TGTGCCAGCAGCCAGCCGGACTTAAATGAGCAGTTCTTC. As protein: CASSQPDLNEQFF.

The chain links TRBV7-6 to TRBJ1-2; D not certain. Trimming left V 3 bases short and J 6 bases short, with 11 bases between. CDR1 and CDR2 (germline): SGHVS, FNYEAQ. CDR3 length: 13 residues. CDR3 nucleotide sequence: TGTGCCAGCAGCTTGATGGGAGCTAATGGCTACACCTTC. This translates into CASSLMGANGYTF.

The chain has TRBV7-7 and TRBJ2-7; the D gene is possibly TRBD2 (7 bases). This CDR3 is 14 amino acids long. V lost 5 bases and J 4 bases, leaving 15 bases between the germline ends. Germline CDR1 is SSHAT and CDR2 is FNYEAQ (reference sequence). The CDR3 here is CASSRGAGAYEQYF. The CDR3 DNA is TGTGCCAGCAGCCGGGGGGCGGGAGCTTACGAGCAGTACTTC.

The rearrangement joins TRBV19 to TRBJ2-7, with 8 bases identical to TRBD1. Germline V CDR1 and CDR2: LNHDA, SQIVND (reference sequence). The CDR3 runs to 14 residues. V dropped 4 bases and J dropped 2; count of bases not matched to a gene: 4. CDR3 bases: TGTGCCAGTAGTAGGACAGGGTACCCCTACGAGCAGTACTTC. Translating gives CASSRTGYPYEQYF.

V gene TRBV27 combines with J gene TRBJ2-2; D is uncertain. The CDR3 length is 14 residues. With 2 bases removed from V and 0 bases from J, the gap between germline ends came to 4 bases. CDR1 and CDR2 from the germline V gene are MNHEY and SMNVEV (reference sequence). The CDR3 sequence is CASSLLANTGELFF. In DNA form, the CDR3 reads TGTGCCAGCAGTTTACTAGCGAACACCGGGGAGCTGTTTTTT.

The chain uses TRBV7-9 and TRBJ2-1; D is unresolved. The CDR3 loop spans 12 amino acids. The germline V gene has CDR1 SEHNR and CDR2 FQNEAQ (reference sequence). V lost 5 bases and J 6 bases, leaving 8 bases between the germline ends. The CDR3 is CASSLQSNEQFF. As DNA, the CDR3 is TGTGCCAGCAGCCTACAGAGCAATGAGCAGTTCTTC.

The chain has TRBV7-9 and TRBJ1-1; D is uncertain. The ends were cut back, 6 bases at V and 1 base at J, with 12 bases in the middle. The CDR3 is 14 residues long. Germline loops: CDR1 SEHNR, CDR2 FQNEAQ (reference sequence). As DNA, the CDR3 is TGTGCCAGCAGAGCGGAATATTCGAACACTGAAGCTTTCTTT. This translates into CASRAEYSNTEAFF.

This chain joins TRBV7-2 and TRBJ1-2; 8 positions match TRBD1. Germline-derived CDR1 and CDR2 are SGHTA and FQGNSA. J was trimmed by 4 bases and V by 5 bases; bases with no gene match: 9. The CDR3 runs to 15 residues. The CDR3 DNA is TGTGCCAGCAGCCCGAGGACAGGGTGGGTCTATGGCTACACCTTC. Protein product: CASSPRTGWVYGYTF.

The V gene is TRBV15, the J gene TRBJ2-7, with 8 positions matching TRBD1. The CDR3 length is 15 residues. The germline V gene has CDR1 LNHNV and CDR2 YYDKDF (reference sequence). V gave up 1 base and J gave up 3 bases; unmatched junction bases: 5. This CDR3 is CATSRGSGGNYEQYF. The CDR3 nucleotides are TGTGCCACCAGCAGAGGATCAGGGGGCAACTACGAGCAGTACTTC.

The V and J genes are TRBV19 and TRBJ1-1; the match to TRBD1 covers 9 bases. The CDR3 covers 15 residues. Germline V lookup: CDR1 LNHDA, CDR2 SQIVND (reference sequence). V dropped 5 bases and J dropped 4; count of bases not matched to a gene: 8. The chain's CDR3 is CASSYLTGGFTEAFF. The CDR3 DNA reads TGTGCCAGTAGTTACCTTACAGGGGGCTTCACTGAAGCTTTCTTT.

The chain uses TRBV7-3 and TRBJ2-7, with 9 bases that match TRBD1. V shed 4 bases, J shed 2 bases, and the junction held 3 bases outside the gene matches. CDR3 length: 14 amino acids. Germline V gene data show CDR1 as SGHTA and CDR2 as FQGTGA. CDR3: CASSSGQGPYEQYF. In DNA, the CDR3 is TGTGCCAGCAGCTCGGGACAGGGCCCCTACGAGCAGTACTTC.